The 11 T cell receptor beta chains below were found in one sample sequenced in a study of memory CD4+ T cells and cytomegalovirus serostatus (dated by TCRdb to between 2017 and 2020). The library relied on the immunoSEQ multiplex PCR assay. As stored in TCRdb, this immuneACCESS dataset retains in-frame rearrangements with V and J assigned. A fraction of the clones does not appear; measured against another copy, unresolved V genes explain less than half of the discrepancy, and the remainder lacks a known reason. Recorded for this sample are 50,000 to 60,000 clones; around four fifths of them occurred a single time. The top ten hold roughly 1.4% of the sample. Single viable CD3+CD4+CD8-CD45RO+ cells were sorted as memory CD4+ T cells on a FACSAria II. Sequenced: memory CD4+ T cells from blood. The source is an adult in good health and CMV-seropositive.

The V call is TRBV18, the J call TRBJ2-1; weak D call: TRBD1 (6 bases). Trimming left V 4 bases short and J 0 bases short, with 10 bases between. CDR1 and CDR2 (germline): KGHSH, LQKENI. CDR3 length: 15 amino acids. This CDR3 is CASSQGVSSYNEQFF. CDR3 in DNA: TGTGCCAGCTCACAGGGGGTTAGCTCCTACAATGAGCAGTTCTTC. The full variable domain, completed using reference TRBV18 and TRBJ2-1, is NAGVMQNPRHLVRRRGQEARLRCSPMKGHSHVYWYRQLPEEGLKFMVYLQKENIIDESGMPKERFSAEFPKEGPSILRIQQVVRGDSAAYFCASSQGVSSYNEQFFGPGTRLTVL.

This chain links TRBV5-1 with TRBJ2-5, with D maybe TRBD2 (5 bases). V was pared by 3 bases and J by 4 bases, with 13 bases between. Germline loops: CDR1 SGHRS, CDR2 YFSETQ. The CDR3 consists of 14 residues. The CDR3 DNA sequence: TGCGCCAGCAGCTCTCAGAGGGTCCCAGAGACCCAGTACTTC. Translating it yields CASSSQRVPETQYF.

The chain couples TRBV7-3 to TRBJ2-1, with D perhaps matching TRBD2 (6 bases). The CDR3 totals 13 residues. Germline values: CDR1 SGHTA, CDR2 FQGTGA. V was shortened by 5 bases and J by 8 bases, with 13 bases between the two germline ends. The CDR3 region is CASSRTGTHEQFF. CDR3 in DNA: TGTGCCAGCAGCCGGACTGGGACTCATGAGCAGTTCTTC.

This sequence joins TRBV19 and TRBJ2-1; the match to TRBD1 covers 9 bases. This CDR3 region has 13 residues. J gave up 9 bases and V 7 bases, and 7 bases lay outside the gene matches. Germline V gene sequence: CDR1 LNHDA, CDR2 SQIVND (reference sequence). DNA for the CDR3: TGTGCCAGTAAGGGGACAGGGTCCGGTGAGCAGTTCTTC. Its protein product is CASKGTGSGEQFF. The full variable domain, in which reference TRBV19 and TRBJ2-1 provide the parts outside the CDR3, is DGGITQSPKYLFRKEGQNVTLSCEQNLNHDAMYWYRQDPGQGLRLIYYSQIVNDFQKGDIAEGYSVSREKKESFPLTVTSAQKNPTAFYLCASKGTGSGEQFFGPGTRLTVL.

The J gene is TRBJ1-6, the V gene TRBV7-9; 8 nucleotides agree with TRBD1. Trimming at V came to 4 bases and at J to 9 bases, leaving 5 bases not matched to a gene. This CDR3 is 14 amino acids long. CDR1 and CDR2 (germline): SEHNR, FQNEAQ (reference sequence). In DNA form, the CDR3 reads TGTGCCAGCAGCTCGACAGGGGAACGTTCACCCCTCCACTTT. This gives the protein CASSSTGERSPLHF.

V and J are TRBV28 and TRBJ2-5; D might be TRBD1 or TRBD2, each matching 5 bases. V was clipped by 7 bases and J by 5 bases, with 11 bases between them. The length of the CDR3 is 12 residues. CDR1 and CDR2 from the germline V gene are MDHEN and SYDVKM. DNA for the CDR3: TGTGCCAGCAACGGGGCTCGGGAGACCCAGTACTTC. As protein: CASNGARETQYF.

With regard to this clone: One junction end does not reproduce the germline sequence, and a read error may be involved. The chain couples TRBV6-6 to TRBJ2-2; D gene uncertain. Germline CDR1 and CDR2: MNHNY and SVGAGI (reference sequence). The CDR3 covers 13 residues. For the CDR3, the DNA is TGTGCCAGCAGTTACTCGAACCCCGGGGAGCTGTTTTTT. This translates into CASSYSNPGELFF.

The chain joins TRBV12-5 to TRBJ1-1; D not certain. Germline assignment: CDR1 LGHNT and CDR2 FRNRAP. The V gene lost 2 bases and the J gene lost 11 bases, with 9 bases spanning the gap. This CDR3 has 11 amino acids. Here the CDR3 reads CASGLYKAAFF. The DNA for the CDR3 is TGTGCTAGTGGTTTGTATAAGGCCGCTTTCTTT.

In nucleotides, the CDR3 is TGTGCCAGCAGCTCGGACAGATATGGCTACACCTTC. Translated: CASSSDRYGYTF. This sequence joins TRBV5-4 and TRBJ1-2; weak D call: TRBD1 (6 bases). The CDR3 runs to 12 residues. The germline V and J ends were trimmed by 3 bases and 5 bases, with 8 bases remaining between them. Per germline, CDR1 SGHNT and CDR2 YYREEE (reference sequence).

The chain is built from TRBV4-1 and TRBJ2-7, with 8 bases that match TRBD1. The length of the CDR3 is 15 residues. Germline loops: CDR1 MGHRA, CDR2 YSYEKL. V dropped 0 bases and J dropped 3; count of bases not matched to a gene: 4. CDR3: CASSQEGQVLYEQYF. The CDR3 region has the DNA TGCGCCAGCAGCCAAGAGGGACAGGTCCTCTACGAGCAGTACTTC.

This clone has just a few counts. The V call is TRBV27, the J call TRBJ2-7; D unclear. The germline V and J ends were trimmed by 6 bases and 1 base, with 13 bases remaining between them. The CDR3 is 14 amino acids. The V gene's germline CDR1 is MNHEY and CDR2 SMNVEV (reference sequence). CDR3 in amino acids: CASRPEMGSYEQYF. The DNA of the CDR3 is TGTGCCAGCAGACCCGAAATGGGTTCCTACGAGCAGTACTTC.